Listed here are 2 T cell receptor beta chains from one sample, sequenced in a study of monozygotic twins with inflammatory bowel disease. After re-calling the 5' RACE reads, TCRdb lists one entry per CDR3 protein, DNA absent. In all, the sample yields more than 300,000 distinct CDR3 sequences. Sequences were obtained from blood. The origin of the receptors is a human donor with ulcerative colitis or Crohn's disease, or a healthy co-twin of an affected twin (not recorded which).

CDR3 loop: CAHTSGGYNEQFF. This chain uses TRBV28 with TRBJ2-1; lacking DNA, the TRBD2 call made by TCRdb goes unchecked. Germline V gene sequence: CDR1 MDHEN, CDR2 SYDVKM. The CDR3 runs to 13 residues. Full variable domain (missing parts from reference TRBV28 and TRBJ2-1): DVKVTQSSRYLVKRTGEKVFLECVQDMDHENMFWYRQDPGLGLRLIYFSYDVKMKEKGDIPEGYSVSREKKERFSLILESASTNQTSMYLCAHTSGGYNEQFFGPGTRLTVL.

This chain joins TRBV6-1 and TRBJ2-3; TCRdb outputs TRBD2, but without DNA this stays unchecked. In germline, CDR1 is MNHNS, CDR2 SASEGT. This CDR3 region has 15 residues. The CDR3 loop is CASGLAGASTDTQYF.